The source of this T cell receptor (beta chain) is a study of T cells in Graves' hyperthyroidism and ophthalmopathy. In germline, CDR1 is SNHLY, CDR2 FYNNEI. V lost 7 bases and J lost 3, with 10 bases in between. The CDR3 length is 12 residues. Amplification of TCR beta CDR3 regions was performed using RNA transcripts as template. Carried out on the TCR CDR3, a first-round RT-PCR used the HTBI primer set. Each CDR3 protein is one row after TCRdb ran MiXCR on the multiplex PCR reads. The sample lists approximately 220,000 distinct CDR3 sequences, around 16% occurring once. Over 8 ml fresh peripheral blood yielded the PBMCs. Notes on the study in general: A model of 13 V-J features distinguished ophthalmopathy from stable hyperthyroidism.

This clonotype showed up many times. Its cognate antigen is unknown. The V call is TRBV2, the J call TRBJ2-7, with a weak D call TRBD2 (5 bases). The TCR comes from a man between 35 and 55 years old with Graves' hyperthyroidism. The sequenced sample was blood. As DNA, the CDR3 is TGTGCCAGCACCGGGGTCCGCTACGAGCAGTACTTC. As protein: CASTGVRYEQYF.